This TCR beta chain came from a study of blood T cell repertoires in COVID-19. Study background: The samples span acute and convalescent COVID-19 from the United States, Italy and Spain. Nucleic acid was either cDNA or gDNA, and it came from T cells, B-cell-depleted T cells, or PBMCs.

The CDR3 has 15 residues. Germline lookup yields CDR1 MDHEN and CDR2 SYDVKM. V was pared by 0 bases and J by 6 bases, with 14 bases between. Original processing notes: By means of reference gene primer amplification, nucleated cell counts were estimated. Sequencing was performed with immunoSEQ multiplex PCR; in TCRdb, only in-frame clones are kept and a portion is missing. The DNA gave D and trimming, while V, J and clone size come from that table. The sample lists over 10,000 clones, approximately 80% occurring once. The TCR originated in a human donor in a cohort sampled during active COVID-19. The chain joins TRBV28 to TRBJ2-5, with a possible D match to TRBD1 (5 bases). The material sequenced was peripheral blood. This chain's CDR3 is CASSLWAGKRKTQYF. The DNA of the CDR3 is TGTGCCAGCAGTTTATGGGCAGGGAAGAGGAAGACCCAGTACTTC.